One sample yielded the 19 T cell receptor beta chains listed below, sequenced in a study of blood T cell repertoires in COVID-19. Generated by immunoSEQ multiplex PCR, the TCRdb table keeps only in-frame clones and is missing some. The sample includes about 95,000 clones, over 75% of them seen just once. Sequences were obtained from peripheral blood. The receptor set was obtained from a man older than 75 with active or convalescent COVID-19.

The V and J genes are TRBV24-1 and TRBJ1-2; possible D gene TRBD1, 5 bases. V was trimmed by 4 bases and J by 8 bases, leaving 16 bases between them. Germline CDR1 and CDR2: KGHDR and SFDVKD. The CDR3 spans 14 residues. CDR3 amino acids: CATSEGREEGGYTF. CDR3 nucleotide sequence: TGTGCCACCAGTGAGGGCAGGGAGGAGGGAGGCTACACCTTC.

A single count supports this clone. The chain links TRBV5-1 to TRBJ2-2; TRBD1 matches at 10 bases. This CDR3 is built from 16 residues. V lost 4 bases, J lost 3 bases, and 6 bases stayed unmatched. From germline, CDR1 is SGHRS and CDR2 YFSETQ. CDR3 amino acids: CASSLGTGVDTGELFF. For the CDR3, the DNA is TGCGCCAGCAGCCTCGGGACAGGGGTTGACACCGGGGAGCTGTTTTTT.

In this sample, this clone turned up once. The chain joins TRBV7-3 to TRBJ1-4; D not resolved. This CDR3 has 16 residues. Trimming left V 0 bases short and J 4 bases short, with 12 bases between. In germline, CDR1 is SGHTA, CDR2 FQGTGA. The CDR3 here is CASSLTHREGNEKLFF. CDR3 nucleotides: TGTGCCAGCAGCTTAACCCACCGGGAGGGTAATGAAAAACTGTTTTTT.

The J gene is TRBJ2-1, the V gene TRBV7-3, with TRBD1 as a possible D gene (6 bases). The V end was cut by 4 bases, the J end by 7 bases, with 11 bases between. The germline V gene has CDR1 SGHTA and CDR2 FQGTGA. The CDR3 is 13 amino acids. The CDR3 protein is CASSSHRENEQFF. CDR3 DNA sequence: TGTGCCAGCAGCTCTCACAGGGAAAATGAGCAGTTCTTC.

A few counts support this clone. This chain connects TRBV6-2 or TRBV6-3 to TRBJ2-7; D perhaps matches TRBD1 (6 bases). The germline CDR1 and CDR2 sequences are MNHEY and SVGEGT. The CDR3 is made up of 14 amino acids. Trimming took 6 bases from V and 4 from J, leaving 16 bases between them. CDR3 nucleotide sequence: TGTGCCAGCAGCATAAACAGGGTTAGGTACGAGCAGTACTTC. Amino acid sequence: CASSINRVRYEQYF.

Turning to this clone: The junction departs from the called germline gene at one end, perhaps through a read error. The chain carries TRBV7-9 and TRBJ1-4; perhaps TRBD1 as D (6 bases). The CDR3 has 14 amino acids. CDR1 is SEHNR and CDR2 is FQNEAQ in the germline V gene (reference sequence). The CDR3 DNA follows: TGTGCCAGCAGCTTACTGGGGGCTAAAGAAAAACTGTTTTTT. Encoded protein: CASSLLGAKEKLFF.

This clone came up a few times. In the same sample, other DNA sequences code for this CDR3. J is TRBJ1-1 and V is TRBV5-1, with 9 bases that match TRBD1. V dropped 4 bases and J dropped 1; count of bases not matched to a gene: 14. The V gene's germline CDR1 is SGHRS and CDR2 YFSETQ. This CDR3 is built from 18 residues. This CDR3 reads CASSATGGLTFTNTEAFF. The CDR3 DNA follows: TGCGCCAGCAGCGCGACAGGGGGGCTCACCTTTACGAACACTGAAGCTTTCTTT. Looking up the rest from reference TRBV5-1 and TRBJ1-1 gives the full variable domain: KAGVTQTPRYLIKTRGQQVTLSCSPISGHRSVSWYQQTPGQGLQFLFEYFSETQRNKGNFPGRFSGRQFSNSRSEMNVSTLELGDSALYLCASSATGGLTFTNTEAFFGQGTRLTVV.

The gene calls are TRBV18 and TRBJ1-3; 7 nucleotides line up with TRBD1. This CDR3 is built from 17 residues. V lost 1 base, J lost 0 bases, and 6 bases stayed unmatched. Germline V gene lookup returns CDR1 KGHSH and CDR2 LQKENI. CDR3 coding DNA: TGTGCCAGCTCACCACTGACAACAGGGGCCTCTGGAAACACCATATATTTT. Amino acid sequence: CASSPLTTGASGNTIYF.

This clone was seen a handful of times. The chain employs TRBV12-5 and TRBJ2-5, with D possibly being TRBD1 (8 bases). This CDR3 contains 15 residues. CDR1 is LGHNT, CDR2 FRNRAP, per germline. Between the trimmed V and J ends, which lost 4 bases and 4 bases, there was a span of 16 bases. DNA of the CDR3: TGTGCTAGTGGTTCCGGTACAGGGGGGGGAGAGACCCAGTACTTC. This sequence encodes CASGSGTGGGETQYF.

This sequence joins TRBV7-3 and TRBJ2-4; D might be TRBD1 (5 bases). With 4 bases removed from V and 13 bases from J, the gap between germline ends came to 11 bases. In germline, CDR1 is SGHTA, CDR2 FQGTGA. CDR3 size: 11 residues. The CDR3 sequence: CASSSPQGQYF. CDR3 sequence (DNA): TGTGCCAGCAGCTCCCCGCAGGGACAGTACTTC.

The chain joins TRBV15 to TRBJ2-7; no firm D call. Germline CDR1 is LNHNV and CDR2 is YYDKDF (reference sequence). This CDR3 spans 17 amino acids. V gave up 5 bases and J gave up 9 bases, with 29 bases separating them. The CDR3 DNA sequence: TGTGCCACCAGCCCATCCCCGCGGATGTCCCCACCTACGACGCAGTACTTC. It codes for CATSPSPRMSPPTTQYF.

The chain uses TRBV6-2 or TRBV6-3 and TRBJ2-7; the match to TRBD1 covers 7 bases. The CDR3 consists of 16 residues. Losses at the gene ends were 2 bases for V and 0 bases for J; bases not matched to a gene: 7. Germline CDR1 MNHEY, CDR2 SVGEGT. CDR3 sequence: CASSYPPRQGSYEQYF. The CDR3 region has the DNA TGTGCCAGCAGTTACCCCCCAAGACAGGGCTCCTACGAGCAGTACTTC.

There are a few counts of this clone. The chain is built from TRBV27 and TRBJ2-2, with 15 bases fitting TRBD2. CDR1 is MNHEY and CDR2 is SMNVEV in the germline V gene (reference sequence). V shed 10 bases and J 6 bases; nucleotides not matched to a gene: 15. The CDR3 is made up of 18 amino acids. As DNA, the CDR3 is TGTGCCACCTCCGCTTGGACTAGCGGGGGGGCCCCCCCCGGGGAGCTGTTTTTT. Residues: CATSAWTSGGAPPGELFF.

The chain recombines TRBV4-1 with TRBJ2-7; D perhaps matches TRBD1 (5 bases). CDR1 is MGHRA and CDR2 is YSYEKL in the germline V gene. Trimming left V 3 bases short and J 4 bases short, with 16 bases between. This CDR3 is built from 15 residues. This CDR3 reads CASSQGPGPGYEQYF. The CDR3 DNA follows: TGCGCCAGCAGCCAGGGGCCGGGCCCCGGGTACGAGCAGTACTTC.

The chain combines TRBV5-1 with TRBJ1-6; 7 bases line up with TRBD1. Germline trimming cut 4 bases from V and 8 bases from J; bases unmatched to any gene: 9. Germline V gene data show CDR1 as SGHRS and CDR2 as YFSETQ. This CDR3 has 15 amino acids. The CDR3 protein is CASSARQGVDSPLHF. The CDR3 bases are TGCGCCAGCAGCGCCCGACAGGGAGTGGATTCACCCCTCCACTTT.

The chain links TRBV11-2 to TRBJ1-2, with D possibly being TRBD1 (5 bases). The CDR3 is 15 amino acids. V dropped 5 bases and J dropped 2 bases, with 15 bases sitting between them. Germline assignment: CDR1 SGHAT and CDR2 FQNNGV. The CDR3, as DNA: TGTGCCAGCAGCGCAGAAATCCGACAGAACTATGGCTACACCTTC. This sequence encodes CASSAEIRQNYGYTF.

The CDR3 region has the DNA TGCGCCAGCAGCCAGGGGGGGCCAGCCACAGATACGCAGTATTTT. It encodes CASSQGGPATDTQYF. The V gene is TRBV4-1, the J gene TRBJ2-3; tentatively, D is TRBD2 (7 bases). Trimming removed 3 bases from V and 2 bases from J, with 12 bases in between. The length of the CDR3 is 15 residues. Germline V lookup: CDR1 MGHRA, CDR2 YSYEKL.

The V call is TRBV7-2, the J call TRBJ2-3; no clear D. Trimming pared 8 bases from V and 1 base from J, leaving 10 bases between. The CDR3 covers 13 residues. Germline CDR1 and CDR2: SGHTA and FQGNSA. The CDR3 region has the DNA TGTGCCAGCCGGTCCGGTGGCACAGATACGCAGTATTTT. Translation: CASRSGGTDTQYF.

The CDR3 DNA reads as TGTGCCAGCAGCTTAGGGACAGGGATAAACACCGGGGAGCTGTTTTTT. Translation gives CASSLGTGINTGELFF. This chain links TRBV7-9 with TRBJ2-2; 8 positions agree with TRBD1. Germline V gives CDR1 SEHNR, CDR2 FQNEAQ (reference sequence). The CDR3 loop spans 16 amino acids. The J segment lost 2 bases and the V segment lost 1 base, leaving 3 bases of the junction unmatched.